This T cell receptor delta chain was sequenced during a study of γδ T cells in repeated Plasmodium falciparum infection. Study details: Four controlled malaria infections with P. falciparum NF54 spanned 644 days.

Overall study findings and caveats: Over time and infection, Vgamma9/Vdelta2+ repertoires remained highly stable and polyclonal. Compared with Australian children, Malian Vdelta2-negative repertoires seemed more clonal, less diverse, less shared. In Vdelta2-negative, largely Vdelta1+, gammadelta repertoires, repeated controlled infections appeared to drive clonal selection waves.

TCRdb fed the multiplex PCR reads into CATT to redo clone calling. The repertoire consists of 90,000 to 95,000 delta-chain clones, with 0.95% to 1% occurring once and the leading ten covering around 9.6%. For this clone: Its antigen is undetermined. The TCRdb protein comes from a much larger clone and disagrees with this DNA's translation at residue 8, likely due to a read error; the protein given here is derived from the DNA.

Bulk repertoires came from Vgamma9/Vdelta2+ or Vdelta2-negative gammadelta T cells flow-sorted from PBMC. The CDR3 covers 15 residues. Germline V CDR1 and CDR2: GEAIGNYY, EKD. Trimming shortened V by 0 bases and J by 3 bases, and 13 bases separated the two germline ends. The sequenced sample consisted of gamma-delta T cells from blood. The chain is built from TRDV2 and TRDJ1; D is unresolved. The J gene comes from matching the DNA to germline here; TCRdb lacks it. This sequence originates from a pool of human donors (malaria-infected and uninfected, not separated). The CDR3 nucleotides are TGTGCCTGTGACACCGTTGGGAATGACGCCGATAAACTCATCTTT. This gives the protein CACDTVGNDADKLIF.